The entry that follows covers one T cell receptor (beta chain) sequence. This clone turned up a few times. The target of this receptor is not known. One base away there is no much larger clone; base qualities are not given. Peripheral blood and lesional scalp punch biopsies were obtained from patients with alopecia areata. PBMCs were separated by density centrifugation and stained for CD3, CD4 and CD8, after which CD4+ and CD8+ T cells were sorted on a FACSAria. Untreated alopecia areata patients were recruited as part of a multicenter biomarker study. In roughly 5 patients from the biomarker study, the blood CD8+ T cells went through an additional sort into NKG2D-low and NKG2D-high fractions. Libraries were made using the immunoSEQ multiplex PCR assay. RNA was extracted from all samples and reverse transcribed into cDNA as template for TCR sequencing. First-strand cDNA was synthesized using SuperScript III with a 2:1 mix of oligo-dT and random hexamers. Amplification bias was assessed with a synthetic immune receptor repertoire, and residual bias was removed computationally. Per the authors' processing: Raw reads were preprocessed to remove errors, and CDR3 was defined by IMGT conventions from the conserved cysteine to phenylalanine. Clonality was computed by normalizing Shannon entropy by log2 of the number of productive unique TCRs and subtracting the result from 1. CD4 or CD8 identity of scalp clones was inferred by cross-referencing scalp TCRbeta sequences with sorted blood CD4 and CD8 repertoires. What TCRdb holds here is the immuneACCESS table cut down to in-frame rearrangements. Part of the clones is not present; checked against another copy, under half of the missing clones reflect an unresolved V gene, and the others are unexplained. The D gene and trimming were derived from the DNA, and the V and J assignments and clone size from that table. The sample table lists some 120,000 clones, less than 50% of them with a count of one. Clones ranked in the top ten supply 10% to 13% of the sample.

This specimen belongs to a study of CD8+ T cells in alopecia areata (dated by TCRdb to 2016 to 2018). Background for the entire study: High-throughput TCRbeta sequencing was used to examine T cell clonal expansion in alopecia areata in both the C3H/HeJ mouse model and human patients. Scalp tissue and sorted CD4+ and CD8+ peripheral blood T cells from patchy and totalis/universalis alopecia areata patients and from healthy controls were covered by human TCRbeta sequencing. Scalp clonality was compared across normal scalp (n=4), patchy alopecia areata scalp (n=8), and alopecia totalis/universalis scalp (n=8). The RNA source kit depended on sample type: the PAXgene miRNA kit for fixed scalp, the miRNeasy kit for PBMCs, and the RNeasy kit for mouse skin. TCRbeta CDR3 regions were amplified by immunoSEQ multiplex PCR using 35 Vbeta forward and 13 Jbeta reverse primers.

The CDR3 holds 15 amino acids from the cysteine to the phenylalanine. Only the CDR3 region is kept as DNA, spanning 45 bases read in frame from base 1. Trimming removed 1 base from V and 10 bases from J; the gene matches leave 7 bases unexplained. CDR1 is given as SQVTM and CDR2 as ANQGSEA, both from the germline V gene. The paper as a whole reports these results and caveats: Shared TCR sequences between patients were less evident than in mice, which may be partly attributable to HLA diversity in the patient population. Scalp TCR repertoire analysis is complicated because resident alphabeta T cells in normal human skin are also sequenced, whereas mouse skin is dominated by gammadelta T cells. Lesional scalp, especially in alopecia totalis/universalis, showed higher clonality and more expanded CD8+ clones than normal scalp, suggesting antigenic drive.

The sequence links TRBV29-1 to TRBJ2-1; 13 central nucleotides agree with TRBD2. The origin of this receptor is a human donor with alopecia areata. The sample was NKG2D-low CD8+ T cells sorted from blood. The cell subset or site label, as the study defines it: sorted CD8+ NKG2D-low blood T cells. The CDR3 sequence is CSVEAGLAGAREQFF. The base sequence is TGCAGCGTTGAAGCCGGACTAGCGGGGGCGAGGGAGCAGTTCTTC.